This is a list of T cell receptor beta chains from one sample in a study of neoadjuvant anti-PD-1 for oral cavity cancer. Sequencing was performed with immunoSEQ multiplex PCR; in TCRdb, only in-frame clones are kept and a portion is missing. Seen here are tens of thousands of clones, about 90% observed once, and the top ten hold less than 3%. The source material was PBMCs, sampled after nivolumab (anti-PD-1) treatment. These receptors all come from a person between 35 and 79 years old with oral cavity squamous cell carcinoma. Both conserved end residues are part of each CDR3. The D gene is left open where the match is weak. Some rows mark clone size as missing; the rest say once, few, many or name a class of expanded clone.

TRBV28	TRBJ1-1	-	-	CASSFSRGVTEAFF	TGTGCCAGCAGTTTTTCACGGGGGGTCACTGAAGCTTTCTTT
TRBV10-2	TRBJ1-5	-	TRBD1	CASSAGTGFQPQHF	TGCGCCAGCAGTGCCGGGACAGGGTTTCAGCCCCAGCATTTT
TRBV30	TRBJ2-3	-	TRBD2	CAWSPGLGGTDTQYF	TGTGCCTGGAGTCCGGGACTAGGGGGAACAGATACGCAGTATTTT
TRBV5-8	TRBJ1-5	-	-	CASSLVGSSNQPQHF	TGTGCCAGCAGCTTGGTGGGCAGTAGCAATCAGCCCCAGCATTTT
TRBV6-5	TRBJ1-1	once	TRBD1	CASSYSSTGVYSAFF	TGTGCCAGCAGTTACTCCTCGACAGGGGTCTATTCAGCTTTCTTT
TRBV11-2	TRBJ1-4	-	-	CASSLRGPTNEKLFF	TGTGCCAGCAGCTTACGGGGCCCGACTAATGAAAAACTGTTTTTT
TRBV25-1	TRBJ1-4	-	TRBD1	CASSERGQGPNEKLFF	TGTGCCAGCAGTGAACGGGGACAGGGTCCTAATGAAAAACTGTTTTTT
TRBV18	TRBJ2-7	-	TRBD1	CASSPLPGTGMYEQYF	TGTGCCAGCTCACCATTACCCGGGACAGGGATGTACGAGCAGTACTTC
TRBV12-5	TRBJ1-6	once	-	CASGDLPLGSPLHF	TGTGCTAGTGGTGATTTACCCCTAGGTTCACCCCTCCACTTT
TRBV29-1	TRBJ1-1	once	-	CSVGGLRGNTEAFF	TGCAGCGTTGGGGGGCTGAGAGGAAACACTGAAGCTTTCTTT
TRBV6-5	TRBJ2-1	-	TRBD2	CASSYRTSGRGEQFF	TGTGCCAGCAGTTACAGGACTAGCGGGAGGGGTGAGCAGTTCTTC
TRBV5-1	TRBJ2-3	-	TRBD2	CASMDGRATDTQYF	TGCGCCAGCATGGACGGGAGGGCCACAGATACGCAGTATTTT
TRBV27	TRBJ2-7	-	-	CASSRYAEQYF	TGTGCCAGCAGTCGGTACGCCGAGCAGTACTTC
TRBV4-2	TRBJ1-3	-	-	CASSQVGSGSSGNTIYF	TGTGCCAGCAGCCAAGTAGGGTCCGGGAGCTCTGGAAACACCATATATTTT
TRBV5-1	TRBJ2-1	-	-	CASSSIQGSDEQFF	TGCGCCAGCAGCTCGATACAGGGCAGCGATGAGCAGTTCTTC
TRBV4-2	TRBJ2-1	-	-	CASSQEGVAAEQFF	TGTGCCAGCAGCCAAGAGGGGGTAGCGGCTGAGCAGTTCTTC
TRBV15	TRBJ1-1	few	-	CATSRDLEEAFF	TGTGCCACCAGCAGAGATCTTGAAGAAGCTTTCTTT
TRBV2	TRBJ1-4	-	TRBD1	CASSASGQGNEKLFF	TGTGCCAGCAGTGCTTCTGGACAGGGAAATGAAAAACTGTTTTTT
TRBV29-1	TRBJ1-2	few	TRBD1	CSVWGGGQDHDGYTF	TGCAGCGTTTGGGGTGGGGGACAGGACCATGATGGCTACACCTTC
TRBV28	TRBJ2-5	-	TRBD2	CASSVRLAGGQETQYF	TGTGCCAGCAGTGTAAGACTAGCGGGGGGCCAAGAGACCCAGTACTTC
TRBV30	TRBJ1-1	-	-	CAWSVFMNTEAFF	TGTGCCTGGAGTGTATTCATGAACACTGAAGCTTTCTTT
TRBV4-2	TRBJ1-2	-	-	CASSQDRQIIYYGYTF	TGTGCCAGCAGCCAAGATCGGCAGATAATTTACTATGGCTACACCTTC
TRBV19	TRBJ1-5	-	-	CASSKASNQPQHF	TGTGCCAGTAGTAAGGCAAGCAATCAGCCCCAGCATTTT
TRBV2	TRBJ1-5	once	-	CASQAGYGNQPQHF	TGTGCCTCACAAGCGGGGTATGGCAATCAGCCCCAGCATTTT
TRBV27	TRBJ1-1	-	-	CASSFVFRKENANTEAFF	TGTGCCAGCAGTTTCGTGTTCCGCAAGGAGAATGCTAACACTGAAGCTTTCTTT
TRBV7-2	TRBJ1-5	-	-	CASSVERSQPQHF	TGTGCCAGCAGCGTTGAACGTAGTCAGCCCCAGCATTTT
TRBV5-1	TRBJ2-5	once	-	CASSPDREGETQYF	TGCGCCAGCAGCCCAGACAGGGAGGGAGAGACCCAGTACTTC
TRBV18	TRBJ1-3	-	TRBD1	CASSPGQYSGNTIYF	TGTGCCAGCTCACCGGGACAGTACTCTGGAAACACCATATATTTT
TRBV13	TRBJ1-2	-	-	CASSSQKNYGYTF	TGTGCCAGCAGCTCACAGAAAAACTATGGCTACACCTTC
TRBV11-2	TRBJ1-2	-	-	CASSRTGNYGYTF	TGTGCCAGCAGCCGAACAGGGAACTATGGCTACACCTTC
TRBV6-5	TRBJ1-3	-	-	CASSYGGNSGNTIYF	TGTGCCAGCAGTTATGGCGGGAACTCTGGAAACACCATATATTTT
TRBV7-9	TRBJ2-1	-	-	CASTFTNEQFF	TGTGCCAGCACATTTACCAATGAGCAGTTCTTC
TRBV30	TRBJ1-2	-	-	CAWKGRGYNGYTF	TGTGCCTGGAAAGGCAGGGGTTACAATGGCTACACCTTC
TRBV5-8	TRBJ2-7	-	TRBD2	CASSFQSGGSSYEQYF	TGTGCCAGCAGCTTTCAATCCGGCGGGAGCTCCTACGAGCAGTACTTC
TRBV5-1	TRBJ1-2	few	TRBD1	CASSLIGQGADGYTF	TGCGCCAGCAGCTTGATCGGACAGGGGGCTGATGGCTACACCTTC
TRBV5-6	TRBJ2-2	-	-	CASSFSSAGGELFF	TGTGCCAGCAGCTTTTCTAGCGCAGGCGGGGAGCTGTTTTTT
TRBV30	TRBJ1-2	-	TRBD1	CAWDLYRGGGYTF	TGTGCCTGGGACCTATACAGGGGCGGGGGCTACACCTTC
TRBV30	TRBJ1-4	-	-	CAWSALGLYNEKLFF	TGTGCCTGGAGTGCCCTGGGCCTCTATAATGAAAAACTGTTTTTT
TRBV19	TRBJ1-5	once	-	CASSSTDSNQPQHF	TGTGCCAGTAGTAGTACGGATAGCAATCAGCCCCAGCATTTT
TRBV6-5	TRBJ2-1	-	TRBD1	CASSYSRQGINEQFF	TGTGCCAGCAGTTACTCTCGACAGGGAATCAATGAGCAGTTCTTC
TRBV6-5	TRBJ2-7	-	-	CASSPRGAVVGEQYF	TGTGCCAGCAGTCCCAGGGGAGCAGTGGTGGGGGAGCAGTACTTC
TRBV30	TRBJ2-3	-	TRBD2	CAWELAGVYTQYF	TGTGCCTGGGAACTAGCGGGGGTTTATACGCAGTATTTT
TRBV11-2	TRBJ1-2	-	TRBD1	CASSFIRQGARGYTF	TGTGCCAGCAGCTTCATACGACAGGGGGCGCGTGGCTACACCTTC
TRBV6-1	TRBJ2-7	-	TRBD2	CASISSGVPYEQYF	TGTGCCAGCATCTCCAGCGGGGTTCCCTACGAGCAGTACTTC
TRBV5-1	TRBJ2-4	few	-	CASSLGSVEKNIQYF	TGCGCCAGCAGCTTGGGTTCCGTAGAAAAAAACATTCAGTACTTC
TRBV19	TRBJ1-2	-	-	CASYDKYGYTF	TGTGCCAGTTATGACAAATATGGCTACACCTTC
TRBV15	TRBJ1-2	-	-	CATSRDRLFNYGYTF	TGTGCCACCAGCAGAGATAGGCTTTTTAACTATGGCTACACCTTC
TRBV20-1	TRBJ2-1	-	-	CSVSSYNEQFF	TGCAGTGTGAGCTCCTACAATGAGCAGTTCTTC
TRBV5-1	TRBJ2-3	-	-	CASSLRGGLIDTQYF	TGCGCCAGCAGCTTGAGGGGGGGCCTGATAGATACGCAGTATTTT
TRBV7-6	TRBJ2-2	few	-	CASRRGVGTGELFF	TGTGCCAGCCGTCGAGGGGTTGGGACCGGGGAGCTGTTTTTT
TRBV28	TRBJ1-5	-	-	CASSSRWDQPQHF	TGTGCCAGCAGTTCCCGGTGGGATCAGCCCCAGCATTTT
TRBV4-2	TRBJ2-7	-	-	CASSQDLGDSSGEQYF	TGTGCCAGCAGCCAAGATCTCGGCGATTCATCTGGGGAGCAGTACTTC
TRBV9	TRBJ2-5	-	TRBD1	CASSAYKTGGNRETQYF	TGTGCCAGCAGCGCCTACAAGACAGGGGGAAACAGAGAGACCCAGTACTTC
TRBV11-3	TRBJ2-1	-	TRBD2	CASSRFSGSAVDEQFF	TGTGCCAGCAGTCGATTTAGCGGGAGCGCCGTGGATGAGCAGTTCTTC
TRBV5-4	TRBJ2-2	-	-	CASSSNLAYTGELFF	TGTGCCAGCAGCTCTAACCTAGCATATACCGGGGAGCTGTTTTTT
TRBV28	TRBJ2-7	-	-	CAANGGGTYEQYF	TGTGCAGCTAACGGCGGCGGGACCTACGAGCAGTACTTC
TRBV11-2	TRBJ1-1	-	-	CASENQAGTEAFF	TGTGCCAGCGAAAACCAGGCGGGCACTGAAGCTTTCTTT
TRBV7-9	TRBJ1-2	-	TRBD1	CASSRRTGGKGSYGYTF	TGTGCCAGCAGCCGTCGGACAGGGGGCAAAGGCTCCTATGGCTACACCTTC